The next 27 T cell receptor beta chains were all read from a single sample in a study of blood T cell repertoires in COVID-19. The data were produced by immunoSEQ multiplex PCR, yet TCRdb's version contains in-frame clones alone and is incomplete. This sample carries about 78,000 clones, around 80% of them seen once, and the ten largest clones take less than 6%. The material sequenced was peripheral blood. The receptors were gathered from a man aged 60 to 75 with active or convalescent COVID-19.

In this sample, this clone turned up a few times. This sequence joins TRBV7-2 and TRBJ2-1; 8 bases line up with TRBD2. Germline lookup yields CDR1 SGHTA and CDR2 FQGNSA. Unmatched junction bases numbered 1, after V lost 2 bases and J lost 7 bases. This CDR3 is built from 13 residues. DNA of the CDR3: TGTGCCAGCAGCTTAATAGCGGGAAATGAGCAGTTCTTC. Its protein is CASSLIAGNEQFF.

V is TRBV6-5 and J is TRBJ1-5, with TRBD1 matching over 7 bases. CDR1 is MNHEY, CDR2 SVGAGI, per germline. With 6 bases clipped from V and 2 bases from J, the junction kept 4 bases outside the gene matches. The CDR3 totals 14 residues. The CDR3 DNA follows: TGTGCCAGCAGGTCAGGGGGTGGCAATCAGCCCCAGCATTTT. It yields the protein CASRSGGGNQPQHF.

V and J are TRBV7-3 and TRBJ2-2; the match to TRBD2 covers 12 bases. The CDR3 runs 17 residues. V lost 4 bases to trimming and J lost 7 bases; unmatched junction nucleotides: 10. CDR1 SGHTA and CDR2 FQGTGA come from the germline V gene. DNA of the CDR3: TGTGCCAGCAGCTCCCCACTAGCGGGGGGCCAGGTCGGGGAGCTGTTTTTT. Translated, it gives CASSSPLAGGQVGELFF.

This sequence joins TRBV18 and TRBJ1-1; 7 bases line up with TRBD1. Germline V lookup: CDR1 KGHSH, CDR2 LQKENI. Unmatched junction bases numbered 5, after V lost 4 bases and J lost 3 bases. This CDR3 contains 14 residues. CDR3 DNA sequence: TGTGCCAGCTCACTAGACAGGGACCACACTGAAGCTTTCTTT. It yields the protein CASSLDRDHTEAFF.

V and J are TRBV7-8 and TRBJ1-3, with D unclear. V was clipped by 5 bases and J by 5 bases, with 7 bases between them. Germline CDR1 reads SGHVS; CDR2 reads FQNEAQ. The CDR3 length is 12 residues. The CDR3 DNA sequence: TGTGCCAGCAGCCCTACTAGAAACACCATATATTTT. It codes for CASSPTRNTIYF.

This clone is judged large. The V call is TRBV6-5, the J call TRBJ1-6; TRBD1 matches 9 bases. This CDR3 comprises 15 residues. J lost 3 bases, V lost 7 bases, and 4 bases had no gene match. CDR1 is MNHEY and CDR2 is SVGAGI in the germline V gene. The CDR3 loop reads CASITGGHYNSPLHF. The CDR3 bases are TGTGCCAGCATTACAGGGGGCCACTATAATTCACCCCTCCACTTT.

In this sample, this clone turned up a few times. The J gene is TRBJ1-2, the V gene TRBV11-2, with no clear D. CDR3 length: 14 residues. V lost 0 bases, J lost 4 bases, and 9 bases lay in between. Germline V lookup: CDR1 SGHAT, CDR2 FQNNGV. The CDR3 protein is CASSLERNGYGYTF. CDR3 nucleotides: TGTGCCAGCAGCTTAGAGCGTAATGGCTATGGCTACACCTTC.

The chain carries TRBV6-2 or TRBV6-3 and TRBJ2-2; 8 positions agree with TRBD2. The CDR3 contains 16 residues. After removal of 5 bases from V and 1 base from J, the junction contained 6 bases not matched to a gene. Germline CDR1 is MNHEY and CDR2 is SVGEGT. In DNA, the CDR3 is TGTGCCAGCAGTACCCTCGGGGGGGGGAACACCGGGGAGCTGTTTTTT. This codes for CASSTLGGGNTGELFF.

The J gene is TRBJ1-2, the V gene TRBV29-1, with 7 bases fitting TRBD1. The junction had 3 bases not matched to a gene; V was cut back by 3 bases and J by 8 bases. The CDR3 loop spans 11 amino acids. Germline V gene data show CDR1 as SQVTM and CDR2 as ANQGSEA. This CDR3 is CSVDQGVGYTF. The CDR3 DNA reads TGCAGCGTTGACCAGGGGGTCGGCTACACCTTC.

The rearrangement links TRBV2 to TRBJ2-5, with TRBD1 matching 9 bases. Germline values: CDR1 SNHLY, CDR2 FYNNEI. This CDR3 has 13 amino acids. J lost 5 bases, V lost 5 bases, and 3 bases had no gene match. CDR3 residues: CASSRTGEETQYF. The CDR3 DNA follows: TGTGCCAGCAGTCGGACAGGGGAGGAGACCCAGTACTTC.

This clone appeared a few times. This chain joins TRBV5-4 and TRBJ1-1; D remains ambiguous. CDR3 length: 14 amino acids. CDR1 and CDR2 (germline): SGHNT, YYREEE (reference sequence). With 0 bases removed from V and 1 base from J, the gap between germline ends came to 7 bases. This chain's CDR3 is CASSLVSGNTEAFF. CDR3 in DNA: TGTGCCAGCAGCTTGGTCTCAGGGAACACTGAAGCTTTCTTT.

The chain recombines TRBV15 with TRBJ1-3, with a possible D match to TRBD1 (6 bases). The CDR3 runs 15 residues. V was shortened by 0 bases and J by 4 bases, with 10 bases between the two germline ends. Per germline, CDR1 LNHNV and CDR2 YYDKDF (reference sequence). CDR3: CATSRDQGSGNTIYF. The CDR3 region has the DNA TGTGCCACCAGCAGAGATCAGGGGAGCGGAAACACCATATATTTT.

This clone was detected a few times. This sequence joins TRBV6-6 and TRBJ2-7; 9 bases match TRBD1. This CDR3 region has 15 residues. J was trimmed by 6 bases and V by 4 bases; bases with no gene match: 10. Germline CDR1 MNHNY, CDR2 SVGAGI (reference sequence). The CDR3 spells CASSSSGTGTGEQYF. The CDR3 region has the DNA TGTGCCAGCAGTTCCTCCGGGACAGGGACCGGCGAGCAGTACTTC.

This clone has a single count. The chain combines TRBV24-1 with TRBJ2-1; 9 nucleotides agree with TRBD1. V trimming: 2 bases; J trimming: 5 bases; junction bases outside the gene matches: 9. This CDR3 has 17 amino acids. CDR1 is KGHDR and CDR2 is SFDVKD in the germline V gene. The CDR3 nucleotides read TGTGCCACCAGTGATTATTCGCCGGACAGGGGCCACAATGAGCAGTTCTTC. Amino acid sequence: CATSDYSPDRGHNEQFF.

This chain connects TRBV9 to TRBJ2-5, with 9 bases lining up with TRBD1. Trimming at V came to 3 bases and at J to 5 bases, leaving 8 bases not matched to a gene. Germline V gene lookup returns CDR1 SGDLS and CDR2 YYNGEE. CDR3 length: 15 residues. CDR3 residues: CASSALQGARETQYF. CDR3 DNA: TGTGCCAGCAGCGCATTACAGGGGGCTAGGGAGACCCAGTACTTC. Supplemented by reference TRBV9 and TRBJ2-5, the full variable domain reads DSGVTQTPKHLITATGQRVTLRCSPRSGDLSVYWYQQSLDQGLQFLIQYYNGEERAKGNILERFSAQQFPDLHSELNLSSLELGDSALYFCASSALQGARETQYFGPGTRLLVL.

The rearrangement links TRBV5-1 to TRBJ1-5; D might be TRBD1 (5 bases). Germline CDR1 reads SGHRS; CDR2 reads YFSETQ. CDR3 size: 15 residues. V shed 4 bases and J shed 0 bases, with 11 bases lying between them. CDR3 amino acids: CASSIRQNSNQPQHF. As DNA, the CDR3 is TGCGCCAGCAGCATCCGACAGAATAGCAATCAGCCCCAGCATTTT.

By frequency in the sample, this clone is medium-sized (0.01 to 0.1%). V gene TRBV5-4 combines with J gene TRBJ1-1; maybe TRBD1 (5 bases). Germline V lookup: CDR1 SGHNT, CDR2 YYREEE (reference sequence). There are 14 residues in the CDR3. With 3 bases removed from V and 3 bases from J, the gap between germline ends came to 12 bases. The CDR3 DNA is TGTGCCAGCAGCTCGCTGACAGAATACACTGAAGCTTTCTTT. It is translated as CASSSLTEYTEAFF.

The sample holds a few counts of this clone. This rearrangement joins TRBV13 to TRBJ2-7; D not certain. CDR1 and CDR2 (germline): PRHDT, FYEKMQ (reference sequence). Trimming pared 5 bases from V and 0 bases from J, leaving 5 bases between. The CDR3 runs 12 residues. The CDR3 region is CASSVSSYEQYF. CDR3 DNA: TGTGCCAGCAGCGTGAGCTCCTACGAGCAGTACTTC.

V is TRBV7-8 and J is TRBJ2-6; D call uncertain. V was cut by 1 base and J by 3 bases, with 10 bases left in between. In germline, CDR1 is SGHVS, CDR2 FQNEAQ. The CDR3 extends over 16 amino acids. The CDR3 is CASSLVVGYGANVLTF. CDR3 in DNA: TGTGCCAGCAGCTTAGTTGTGGGCTATGGGGCCAACGTCCTGACTTTC.

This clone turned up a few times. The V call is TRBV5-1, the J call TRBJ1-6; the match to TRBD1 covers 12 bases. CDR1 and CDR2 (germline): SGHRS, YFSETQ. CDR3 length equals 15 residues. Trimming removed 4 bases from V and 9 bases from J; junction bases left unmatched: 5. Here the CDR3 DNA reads TGCGCCAGCAGCGAGGGACAGGGGGCAAGTTCACCCCTCCACTTT. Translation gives CASSEGQGASSPLHF.

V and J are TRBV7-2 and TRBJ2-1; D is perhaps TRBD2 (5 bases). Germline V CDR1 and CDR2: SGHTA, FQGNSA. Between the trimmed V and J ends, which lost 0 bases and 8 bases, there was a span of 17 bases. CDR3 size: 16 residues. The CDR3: CASSLAEGPGWDEQFF. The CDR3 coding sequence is TGTGCCAGCAGCTTAGCGGAAGGCCCGGGATGGGATGAGCAGTTCTTC. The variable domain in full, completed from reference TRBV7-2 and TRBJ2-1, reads GAGVSQSPSNKVTEKGKDVELRCDPISGHTALYWYRQSLGQGLEFLIYFQGNSAPDKSGLPSDRFSAERTGGSVSTLTIQRTQQEDSAVYLCASSLAEGPGWDEQFFGPGTRLTVL.

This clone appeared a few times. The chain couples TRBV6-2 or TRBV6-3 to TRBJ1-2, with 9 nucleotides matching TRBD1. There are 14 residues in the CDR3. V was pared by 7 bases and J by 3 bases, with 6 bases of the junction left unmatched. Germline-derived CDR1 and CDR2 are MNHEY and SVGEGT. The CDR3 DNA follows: TGTGCCAGCAACCCACAGGGGGCTTACTATGGCTACACCTTC. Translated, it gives CASNPQGAYYGYTF.

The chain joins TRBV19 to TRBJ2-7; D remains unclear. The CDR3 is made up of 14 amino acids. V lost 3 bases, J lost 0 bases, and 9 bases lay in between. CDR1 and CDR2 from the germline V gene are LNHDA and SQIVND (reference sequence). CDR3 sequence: CASSMRHNSYEQYF. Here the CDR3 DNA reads TGTGCCAGTAGTATGCGACATAACTCCTACGAGCAGTACTTC.

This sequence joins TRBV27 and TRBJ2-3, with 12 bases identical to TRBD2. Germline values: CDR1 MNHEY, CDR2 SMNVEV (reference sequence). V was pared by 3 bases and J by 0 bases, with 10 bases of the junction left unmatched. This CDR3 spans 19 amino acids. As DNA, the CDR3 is TGTGCCAGCAGTTTGAAGACGACTAGCGGGGGAATCAGCACAGATACGCAGTATTTT. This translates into CASSLKTTSGGISTDTQYF.

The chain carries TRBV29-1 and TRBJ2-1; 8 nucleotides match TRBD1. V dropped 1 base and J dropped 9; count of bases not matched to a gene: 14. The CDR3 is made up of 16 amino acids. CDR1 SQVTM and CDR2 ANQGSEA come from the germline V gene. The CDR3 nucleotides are TGCAGCGTTGAAGGGAATGGCCAGGGGGCGGCCCGTGAGCAGTTCTTC. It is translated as CSVEGNGQGAAREQFF.

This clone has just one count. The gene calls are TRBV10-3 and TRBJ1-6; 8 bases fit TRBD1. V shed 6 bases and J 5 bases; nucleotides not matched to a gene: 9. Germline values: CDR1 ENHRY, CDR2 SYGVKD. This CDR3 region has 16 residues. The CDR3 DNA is TGTGCCATCAGCGCCCAGGGGGCCTTGAATAATTCACCCCTCCACTTT. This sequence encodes CAISAQGALNNSPLHF.

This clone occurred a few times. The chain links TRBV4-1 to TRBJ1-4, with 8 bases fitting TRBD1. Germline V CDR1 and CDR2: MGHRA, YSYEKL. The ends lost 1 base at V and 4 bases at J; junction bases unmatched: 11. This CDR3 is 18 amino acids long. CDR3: CASSQALTGEQFNEKLFF. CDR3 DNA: TGCGCCAGCAGCCAAGCCTTGACAGGGGAACAGTTTAATGAAAAACTGTTTTTT.